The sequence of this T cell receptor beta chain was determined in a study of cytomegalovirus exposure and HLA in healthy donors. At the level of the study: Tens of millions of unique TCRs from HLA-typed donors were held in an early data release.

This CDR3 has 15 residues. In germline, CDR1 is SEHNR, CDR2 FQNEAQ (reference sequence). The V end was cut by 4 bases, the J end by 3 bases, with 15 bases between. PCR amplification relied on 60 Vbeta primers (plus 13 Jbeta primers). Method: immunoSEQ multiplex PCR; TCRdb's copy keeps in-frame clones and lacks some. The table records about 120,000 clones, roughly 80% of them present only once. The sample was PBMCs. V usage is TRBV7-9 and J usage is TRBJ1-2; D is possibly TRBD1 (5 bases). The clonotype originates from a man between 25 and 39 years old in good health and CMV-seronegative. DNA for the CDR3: TGTGCCAGCAGCTCCCTCCAGGGAAACGACTATGGCTACACCTTC. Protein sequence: CASSSLQGNDYGYTF.